A single sample gave rise to the 30 T cell receptor beta chains below, sequenced in a study of blood T cells in healthy people across ages. Primers used in a second PCR of about 6 to 11 cycles were a sample-barcoded 5' primer and a J-beta primer mix. TCRdb independently ran MiXCR on the 5' RACE reads; one entry per CDR3 protein. The table records about 1,500,000 distinct CDR3 sequences, over 25% of them present only once. The sample was blood. The receptor set was obtained from a woman younger than 45 in good health.

The chain has TRBV7-9 and TRBJ2-5, with TRBD2 matching 10 bases. There are 15 residues in the CDR3. V lost 10 bases and J lost 3; bases outside the gene matches: 11. Germline-derived CDR1 and CDR2 are SEHNR and FQNEAQ (reference sequence). The CDR3 reads CATLAHGLAEETQYF. In DNA, the CDR3 is TGTGCCACATTGGCACATGGACTAGCGGAAGAGACCCAGTACTTC.

The V call is TRBV18, the J call TRBJ2-1; TRBD1 matches at 7 bases. Germline trimming cut 0 bases from V and 3 bases from J; bases unmatched to any gene: 11. The length of the CDR3 is 18 residues. CDR1 is KGHSH, CDR2 LQKENI, per germline. The DNA for the CDR3 is TGTGCCAGCTCACCACCCATAAACTCGGGACAGAACTACAATGAGCAGTTCTTC. Its translation: CASSPPINSGQNYNEQFF. Filled out from reference TRBV18 and TRBJ2-1, the complete variable domain reads NAGVMQNPRHLVRRRGQEARLRCSPMKGHSHVYWYRQLPEEGLKFMVYLQKENIIDESGMPKERFSAEFPKEGPSILRIQQVVRGDSAAYFCASSPPINSGQNYNEQFFGPGTRLTVL.

This sequence joins TRBV7-9 and TRBJ2-5; D perhaps matches TRBD2 (5 bases). This CDR3 has 14 residues. The V gene lost 5 bases and the J gene lost 3 bases, with 13 bases spanning the gap. CDR1 is SEHNR, CDR2 FQNEAQ, per germline (reference sequence). The CDR3 here is CASSPGSDEETQYF. CDR3 DNA sequence: TGTGCCAGCAGCCCGGGGTCGGATGAAGAGACCCAGTACTTC.

This sequence joins TRBV7-9 and TRBJ2-7; 14 positions agree with TRBD2. Germline CDR1 is SEHNR and CDR2 is FQNEAQ (reference sequence). Trimming took 5 bases from V and 1 from J; bases not matched to a gene: 4. This CDR3 is built from 16 residues. CDR3 nucleotides: TGTGCCAGCAGCCACGGGACTAGCGGGGGTTCCTACGAGCAGTACTTC. Translating gives CASSHGTSGGSYEQYF.

This chain uses TRBV20-1 with TRBJ1-5, with a tentative D call TRBD1 (5 bases). Trimming pared 3 bases from V and 3 bases from J, leaving 24 bases between. The length of the CDR3 is 18 residues. The germline V gene has CDR1 DFQATT and CDR2 SNEGSKA (reference sequence). CDR3 DNA sequence: TGCAGTGCTAGCGGCGGTGATGGTAGGGGACGGTTCAATCAGCCCCAGCATTTT. Protein sequence: CSASGGDGRGRFNQPQHF.

As regards this clonotype: Mismatch with germline at one junction end may stem from a read error. The chain has TRBV12-3 or TRBV12-4 and TRBJ2-3; D is uncertain. This CDR3 contains 12 residues. Written as DNA, the CDR3 is TGTGCCAGCAGTCGCCCTGAAGATACGCGGTATTTT. Translated: CASSRPEDTRYF.

The genes are TRBV5-1 and TRBJ1-6, with a weak D call TRBD1 (5 bases). The CDR3 extends over 15 amino acids. Trimming shortened V by 0 bases and J by 11 bases, and 15 bases separated the two germline ends. Looked up from germline, CDR1 is SGHRS and CDR2 is YFSETQ. CDR3 bases: TGCGCCAGCAGCTTGGGAGGGGACCGGGGTACACCCCTCCACTTT. Its translation: CASSLGGDRGTPLHF. The variable domain in full, completed from reference TRBV5-1 and TRBJ1-6, reads KAGVTQTPRYLIKTRGQQVTLSCSPISGHRSVSWYQQTPGQGLQFLFEYFSETQRNKGNFPGRFSGRQFSNSRSEMNVSTLELGDSALYLCASSLGGDRGTPLHFGNGTRLTVT.

This clonotype has a count of ten or more. The chain recombines TRBV5-1 with TRBJ2-4, with 11 bases identical to TRBD1. The CDR3 has 14 amino acids. The J segment lost 8 bases and the V segment lost 4 bases, leaving 5 bases of the junction unmatched. Germline V gene data show CDR1 as SGHRS and CDR2 as YFSETQ. CDR3 sequence (DNA): TGCGCCAGCAGCCCGGGACAGGGGGGCGACATTCAGTACTTC. Protein product: CASSPGQGGDIQYF.

The V call is TRBV3-1, the J call TRBJ2-7, with 7 bases identical to TRBD2. CDR1 is LGHDT, CDR2 YNNKEL, per germline (reference sequence). Trimming took 1 base from V and 7 from J; bases not matched to a gene: 10. This CDR3 is built from 15 residues. This CDR3 is CASSQGTSEYNEQYF. CDR3 sequence (DNA): TGTGCCAGCAGCCAAGGCACTAGCGAATACAATGAGCAGTACTTC.

This clonotype was counted between two and nine times. The V gene is TRBV2, the J gene TRBJ1-5, with D hard to call. The CDR3 extends over 13 amino acids. Germline assignment: CDR1 SNHLY and CDR2 FYNNEI. Between the trimmed V and J ends, which lost 6 bases and 4 bases, there was a span of 10 bases. The CDR3 loop is CASRLGTNQPQHF. DNA for the CDR3: TGTGCCAGCAGACTGGGAACTAATCAGCCCCAGCATTTT.

This chain connects TRBV3-1 to TRBJ1-2; TRBD1 agrees at 8 bases. CDR1 LGHDT and CDR2 YNNKEL come from the germline V gene (reference sequence). V dropped 4 bases and J dropped 5; count of bases not matched to a gene: 9. The CDR3 sequence is 15 residues long. CDR3 coding DNA: TGTGCCAGCAGCCGACTCACAGGGGGGCCTTATGGCTACACCTTC. Translation gives CASSRLTGGPYGYTF.

CDR3 coding DNA: TGTGCCAGCAGGAAGGGGACAGGGGCTGAGCAGTTCTTC. As protein: CASRKGTGAEQFF. The chain joins TRBV28 to TRBJ2-1; 10 bases map to TRBD1. With 6 bases clipped from V and 9 bases from J, the junction kept 5 bases outside the gene matches. CDR3 length: 13 residues. Germline CDR1 MDHEN, CDR2 SYDVKM.

The V and J genes are TRBV20-1 and TRBJ2-1; TRBD2 aligns across 8 bases. Germline V gene data show CDR1 as DFQATT and CDR2 as SNEGSKA (reference sequence). The CDR3 is 16 residues long. Trimming took 1 base from V and 8 from J; bases not matched to a gene: 13. As DNA, the CDR3 is TGCAGTGCTAGAGCGACACATCTAGCGGGCCGCGATGAGCAGTTCTTC. This translates into CSARATHLAGRDEQFF.

In the case of this clonotype: One junction end does not reproduce the germline sequence, and a read error may be involved. The chain has TRBV5-4 and TRBJ2-1; 11 nucleotides line up with TRBD2. Looked up from germline, CDR1 is SGHNT and CDR2 is YYREEE (reference sequence). CDR3 size: 16 residues. The chain's CDR3 is CASSSATSGRVDEQFF. CDR3 in DNA: TGTGCCAGTAGCTCAGCAACTAGCGGGAGAGTGGATGAGCAGTTCTTC.

This chain uses TRBV29-1 with TRBJ1-2, with 10 bases that match TRBD1. The CDR3 spans 12 residues. The V gene end was trimmed by 8 bases and the J gene end by 4 bases; junction bases not matched to a gene: 4. Per the germline V gene, CDR1 is SQVTM and CDR2 is ANQGSEA. The CDR3 loop is CSFWTGGYGYTF. The CDR3, as DNA: TGCAGCTTCTGGACAGGGGGCTATGGCTACACCTTC.

This clonotype was counted between two and nine times. The chain combines TRBV7-2 with TRBJ2-1; D remains unclear. The ends were cut back, 1 base at V and 4 bases at J, with 8 bases in the middle. The germline V gene has CDR1 SGHTA and CDR2 FQGNSA. The CDR3 spans 14 residues. In DNA form, the CDR3 reads TGTGCCAGCAGCTTAGTAGGGTTATACAATGAGCAGTTCTTC. Translation: CASSLVGLYNEQFF. The complete variable domain, with remaining parts taken from reference TRBV7-2 and TRBJ2-1, reads GAGVSQSPSNKVTEKGKDVELRCDPISGHTALYWYRQSLGQGLEFLIYFQGNSAPDKSGLPSDRFSAERTGGSVSTLTIQRTQQEDSAVYLCASSLVGLYNEQFFGPGTRLTVL.

V is TRBV6-2 or TRBV6-3 and J is TRBJ2-7; 7 positions agree with TRBD1. Trimming took 4 bases from V and 4 from J; bases not matched to a gene: 10. Germline-derived CDR1 and CDR2 are MNHEY and SVGEGT. The length of the CDR3 is 15 residues. The CDR3 DNA sequence: TGTGCCAGCAGTTCGCAGGGGGTGGAAGGTTACGAGCAGTACTTC. Translated, it gives CASSSQGVEGYEQYF.

The chain is built from TRBV7-3 and TRBJ2-1; 9 bases are shared with TRBD1. The CDR3 runs 15 residues. Per germline, CDR1 SGHTA and CDR2 FQGTGA. Trimming took 5 bases from V and 5 from J; bases not matched to a gene: 7. The CDR3, as DNA: TGTGCCAGCAGCCCCTCCGGGACAGGGCACAATGAGCAGTTCTTC. Translating it yields CASSPSGTGHNEQFF.

This clonotype was detected ten times or more. V and J are TRBV10-2 and TRBJ1-2; D not resolved. Trimming took off 3 bases at V and 6 bases at J, with 20 bases between the two ends. The CDR3 length is 16 residues. Germline CDR1 WSHSY, CDR2 SAAADI. The CDR3 loop is CASSDSAGGMRDGYTF. CDR3 bases: TGCGCCAGCAGTGACTCGGCTGGAGGGATGAGGGATGGCTACACCTTC.

This clonotype was picked up a small number of times. The chain uses TRBV7-6 and TRBJ2-3; D is possibly TRBD1 or TRBD2 (5 bases each). Per germline, CDR1 SGHVS and CDR2 FNYEAQ. The V and J ends lost 4 bases and 7 bases respectively, with 9 bases between them. The CDR3 is made up of 12 amino acids. CDR3 sequence: CASSSGTNTQYF. CDR3 sequence (DNA): TGTGCCAGCAGCTCAGGGACCAATACGCAGTATTTT.

This clonotype came up once. This chain connects TRBV10-3 to TRBJ1-1; no reliable D call. The CDR3 length is 14 residues. Germline V gene lookup returns CDR1 ENHRY and CDR2 SYGVKD. With 4 bases removed from V and 6 bases from J, the gap between germline ends came to 15 bases. The CDR3 sequence is CAISASQARPEAFF. In DNA form, the CDR3 reads TGTGCCATCAGTGCGAGTCAGGCGAGGCCTGAAGCTTTCTTT.

There are a few counts of this clonotype. The chain combines TRBV2 with TRBJ2-3; possibly TRBD1 or TRBD2 for D (7 bases each). V lost 0 bases, J lost 3 bases, and 19 bases lay in between. Looked up from germline, CDR1 is SNHLY and CDR2 is FYNNEI. This CDR3 has 18 amino acids. The CDR3: CASSEAFSPGGVTDTQYF. The CDR3 DNA reads TGTGCCAGCAGTGAAGCCTTTTCTCCAGGGGGGGTTACAGATACGCAGTATTTT.

This clonotype was observed at least ten times. This sequence joins TRBV20-1 and TRBJ1-4, with unresolved D. V lost 0 bases, J lost 1 base, and 9 bases lay in between. The CDR3 covers 15 residues. Germline assignment: CDR1 DFQATT and CDR2 SNEGSKA (reference sequence). The CDR3 protein is CSARDDRGTNEKLFF. The DNA of the CDR3 is TGCAGTGCTAGAGATGATCGGGGAACTAATGAAAAACTGTTTTTT.

The sample holds many counts of this clonotype. The V call is TRBV6-5, the J call TRBJ1-2, with D possibly TRBD1 on 5 matching bases. The CDR3 contains 13 residues. Germline lookup yields CDR1 MNHEY and CDR2 SVGAGI. Trimming took off 0 bases at V and 8 bases at J, with 10 bases between the two ends. The CDR3 is CASSYSTQGGYTF. The CDR3 DNA follows: TGTGCCAGCAGTTACTCGACGCAGGGCGGCTACACCTTC.

The CDR3 coding sequence is TGTGCCAGCAGAAGAACTAGCCAGGATGAGCAGTTCTTC. It codes for CASRRTSQDEQFF. This sequence joins TRBV3-1 and TRBJ2-1; D is perhaps TRBD2 (6 bases). V lost 6 bases to trimming and J lost 8 bases, with 14 bases between them. The CDR3 spans 13 residues. CDR1 and CDR2 from the germline V gene are LGHDT and YNNKEL (reference sequence).

This clonotype occurred a few times. The rearrangement links TRBV5-1 to TRBJ2-5; weak D call: TRBD2 (5 bases). Between the trimmed V and J ends, which lost 0 bases and 3 bases, there was a span of 12 bases. The CDR3 is 15 residues long. Per germline, CDR1 SGHRS and CDR2 YFSETQ. CDR3 sequence: CASSLGLPGKETQYF. For the CDR3, the DNA is TGCGCCAGCAGCTTGGGACTACCCGGGAAAGAGACCCAGTACTTC.

This clonotype was counted a few times. The CDR3 nucleotides are TGTGCCAGCAGTTTGGTGGGAGGGGGTAATTCACCCCTCCACTTT. Encoded protein: CASSLVGGGNSPLHF. The rearrangement links TRBV12-3 or TRBV12-4 to TRBJ1-6; weak D call: TRBD1 (6 bases). V was trimmed by 3 bases and J by 6 bases, leaving 12 bases between them. The CDR3 runs to 15 residues.

Turning to this clonotype: At one end, the junction sequence differs from germline, possibly due to a read error. The chain has TRBV11-2 and TRBJ1-1; 9 nucleotides align to TRBD1. CDR3 length: 17 amino acids. Germline lookup yields CDR1 SGHAT and CDR2 FQNNGV. In DNA form, the CDR3 reads TGTGCCAGCAGCTGGCGCGGACAGGGGTTATCGGGCACTGAGGCTTTCTTT. Protein product: CASSWRGQGLSGTEAFF. Variable domain in full (rest from reference TRBV11-2 and TRBJ1-1): EAGVAQSPRYKIIEKRQSVAFWCNPISGHATLYWYQQILGQGPKLLIQFQNNGVVDDSQLPKDRFSAERLKGVDSTLKIQPAKLEDSAVYLCASSWRGQGLSGTEAFFGQGTRLTVV.

There are a few counts of this clonotype. The chain employs TRBV10-2 and TRBJ2-7; TRBD2 aligns across 8 bases. This CDR3 spans 14 amino acids. V shed 7 bases, J shed 4 bases, and the junction held 9 bases outside the gene matches. CDR1 WSHSY and CDR2 SAAADI come from the germline V gene. The CDR3 loop reads CASTPGLGFYEQYF. The CDR3, as DNA: TGCGCCAGCACACCGGGACTAGGTTTTTACGAGCAGTACTTC.

This clonotype was detected only a few times. The CDR3 protein is CASKSGTGEETQYF. The CDR3 nucleotides are TGCGCCAGCAAATCCGGGACAGGGGAAGAGACCCAGTACTTC. The V call is TRBV5-1, the J call TRBJ2-5; TRBD1 matches 10 bases. Germline lookup yields CDR1 SGHRS and CDR2 YFSETQ. The CDR3 runs 14 residues. The ends lost 6 bases at V and 3 bases at J; junction bases unmatched: 5.